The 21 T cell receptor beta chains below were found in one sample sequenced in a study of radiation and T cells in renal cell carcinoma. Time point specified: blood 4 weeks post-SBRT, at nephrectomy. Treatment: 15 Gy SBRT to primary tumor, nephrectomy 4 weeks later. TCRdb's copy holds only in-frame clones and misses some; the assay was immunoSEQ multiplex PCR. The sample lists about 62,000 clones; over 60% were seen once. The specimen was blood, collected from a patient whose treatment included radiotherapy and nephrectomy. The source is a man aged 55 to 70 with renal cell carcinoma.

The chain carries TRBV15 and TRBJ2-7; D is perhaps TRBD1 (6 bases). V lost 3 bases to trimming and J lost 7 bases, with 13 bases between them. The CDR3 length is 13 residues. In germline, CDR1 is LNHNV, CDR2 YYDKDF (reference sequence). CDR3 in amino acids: CATSSSGVGEQYF. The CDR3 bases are TGTGCCACCAGCAGTTCAGGGGTGGGGGAGCAGTACTTC.

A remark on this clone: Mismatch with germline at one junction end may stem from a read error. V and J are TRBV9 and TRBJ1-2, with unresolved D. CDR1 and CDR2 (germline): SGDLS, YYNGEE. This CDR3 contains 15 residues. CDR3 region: CASSPGRPRSYGYAF. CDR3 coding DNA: TGTGCCAGCAGCCCCGGACGCCCAAGGAGCTATGGCTACGCCTTC.

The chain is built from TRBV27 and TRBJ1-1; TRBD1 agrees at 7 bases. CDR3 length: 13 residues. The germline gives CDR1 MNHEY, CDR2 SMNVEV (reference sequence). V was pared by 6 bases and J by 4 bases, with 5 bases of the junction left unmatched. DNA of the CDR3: TGTGCCAGCAGACTGACAGGGCCCACTGAAGCTTTCTTT. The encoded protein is CASRLTGPTEAFF.

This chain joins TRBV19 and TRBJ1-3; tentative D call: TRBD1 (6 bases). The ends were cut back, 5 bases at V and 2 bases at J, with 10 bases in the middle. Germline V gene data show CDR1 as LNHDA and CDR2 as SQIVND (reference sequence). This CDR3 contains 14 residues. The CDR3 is CASSEQGPGNTIYF. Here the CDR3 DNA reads TGTGCCAGTAGTGAACAGGGTCCTGGAAACACCATATATTTT. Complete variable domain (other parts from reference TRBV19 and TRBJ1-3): DGGITQSPKYLFRKEGQNVTLSCEQNLNHDAMYWYRQDPGQGLRLIYYSQIVNDFQKGDIAEGYSVSREKKESFPLTVTSAQKNPTAFYLCASSEQGPGNTIYFGEGSWLTVV.

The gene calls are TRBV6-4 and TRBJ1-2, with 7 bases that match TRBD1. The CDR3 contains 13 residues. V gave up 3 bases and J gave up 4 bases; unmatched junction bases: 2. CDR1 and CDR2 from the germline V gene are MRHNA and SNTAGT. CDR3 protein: CASSETGTYGYTF. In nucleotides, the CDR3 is TGTGCCAGCAGTGAGACAGGGACCTATGGCTACACCTTC.

The CDR3 region has the DNA TGTGCCAGCAGCTCAAGCATCCTTAACTATGGCTACACCTTC. Translating gives CASSSSILNYGYTF. This chain joins TRBV11-2 and TRBJ1-2; D remains ambiguous. CDR3 length: 14 amino acids. Germline-derived CDR1 and CDR2 are SGHAT and FQNNGV. The V gene lost 4 bases and the J gene lost 1 base, with 10 bases spanning the gap.

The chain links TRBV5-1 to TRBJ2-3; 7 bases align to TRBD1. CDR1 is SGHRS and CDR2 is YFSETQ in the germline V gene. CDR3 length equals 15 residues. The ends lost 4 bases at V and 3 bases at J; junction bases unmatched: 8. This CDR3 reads CASSQTGTDTDTQYF. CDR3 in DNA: TGCGCCAGCAGCCAAACCGGGACAGATACAGATACGCAGTATTTT.

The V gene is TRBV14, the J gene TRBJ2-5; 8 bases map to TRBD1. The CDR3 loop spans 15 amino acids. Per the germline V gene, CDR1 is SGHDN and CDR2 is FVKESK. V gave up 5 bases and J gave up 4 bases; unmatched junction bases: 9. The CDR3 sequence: CASSFRQGKGETQYF. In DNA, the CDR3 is TGTGCCAGCAGCTTCCGACAGGGGAAGGGAGAGACCCAGTACTTC.

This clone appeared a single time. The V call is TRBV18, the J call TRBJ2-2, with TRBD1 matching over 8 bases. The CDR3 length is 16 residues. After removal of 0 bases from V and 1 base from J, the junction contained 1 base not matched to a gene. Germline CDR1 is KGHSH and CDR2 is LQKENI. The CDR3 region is CASSPPGQENTGELFF. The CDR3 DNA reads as TGTGCCAGCTCACCACCGGGACAGGAGAACACCGGGGAGCTGTTTTTT.

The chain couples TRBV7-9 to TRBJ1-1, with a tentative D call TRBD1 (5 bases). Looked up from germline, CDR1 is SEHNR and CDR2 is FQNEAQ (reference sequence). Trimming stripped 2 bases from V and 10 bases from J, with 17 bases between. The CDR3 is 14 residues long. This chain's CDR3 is CASSLPGVGTLAFF. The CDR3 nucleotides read TGTGCCAGCAGCTTACCCGGCGTAGGGACTCTAGCTTTCTTT.

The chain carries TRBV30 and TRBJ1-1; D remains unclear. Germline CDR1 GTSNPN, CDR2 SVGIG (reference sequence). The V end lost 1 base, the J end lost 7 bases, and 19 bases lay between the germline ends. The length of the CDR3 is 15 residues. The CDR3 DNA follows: TGTGCCTGGAGTGATCTACTGAGGGAGAAGGATGAAGCTTTCTTT. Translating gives CAWSDLLREKDEAFF.

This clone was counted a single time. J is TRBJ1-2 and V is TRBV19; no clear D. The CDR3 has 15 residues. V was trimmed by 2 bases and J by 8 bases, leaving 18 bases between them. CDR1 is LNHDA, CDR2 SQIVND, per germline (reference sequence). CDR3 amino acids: CASSIIGSNLGGYTF. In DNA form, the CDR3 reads TGTGCCAGTAGTATAATCGGATCCAACCTAGGCGGCTACACCTTC.

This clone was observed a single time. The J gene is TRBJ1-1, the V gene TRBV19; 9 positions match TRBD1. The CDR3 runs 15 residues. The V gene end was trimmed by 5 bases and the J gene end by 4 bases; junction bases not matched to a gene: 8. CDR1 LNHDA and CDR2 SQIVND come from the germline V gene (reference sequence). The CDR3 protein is CASSQWDREITEAFF. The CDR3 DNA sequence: TGTGCCAGTAGTCAATGGGACAGGGAAATCACTGAAGCTTTCTTT.

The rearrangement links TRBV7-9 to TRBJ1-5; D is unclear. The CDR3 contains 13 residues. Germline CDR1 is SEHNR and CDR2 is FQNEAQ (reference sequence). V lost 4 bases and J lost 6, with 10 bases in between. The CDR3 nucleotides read TGTGCCAGCAGCTCCGGAGGAAGTCAGCCCCAGCATTTT. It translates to CASSSGGSQPQHF. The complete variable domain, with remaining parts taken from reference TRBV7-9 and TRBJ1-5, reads DTGVSQNPRHKITKRGQNVTFRCDPISEHNRLYWYRQTLGQGPEFLTYFQNEAQLEKSRLLSDRFSAERPKGSFSTLEIQRTEQGDSAMYLCASSSGGSQPQHFGDGTRLSIL.

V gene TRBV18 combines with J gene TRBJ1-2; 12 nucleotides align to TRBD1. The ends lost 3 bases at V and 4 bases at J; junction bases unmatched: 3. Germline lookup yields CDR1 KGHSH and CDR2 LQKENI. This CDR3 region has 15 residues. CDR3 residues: CASSPGTGGSYGYTF. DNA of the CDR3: TGTGCCAGCTCACCTGGGACAGGGGGCAGCTATGGCTACACCTTC.

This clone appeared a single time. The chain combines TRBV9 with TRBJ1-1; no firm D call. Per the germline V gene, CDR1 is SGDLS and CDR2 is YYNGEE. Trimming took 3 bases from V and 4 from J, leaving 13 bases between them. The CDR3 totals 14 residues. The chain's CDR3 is CASSGGPLFTEAFF. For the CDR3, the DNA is TGTGCCAGCAGCGGAGGCCCCCTCTTCACTGAAGCTTTCTTT.

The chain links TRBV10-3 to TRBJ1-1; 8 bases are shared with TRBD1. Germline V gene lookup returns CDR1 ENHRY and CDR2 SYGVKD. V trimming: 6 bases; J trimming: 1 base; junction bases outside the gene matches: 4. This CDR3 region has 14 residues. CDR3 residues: CAISSGTGNTEAFF. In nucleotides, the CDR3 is TGTGCCATCAGCTCCGGGACAGGGAACACTGAAGCTTTCTTT.

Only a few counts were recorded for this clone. This CDR3 reads CASSDQGAGTHEQYF. The DNA for the CDR3 is TGTGCCAGCAGTGATCAGGGAGCCGGTACCCACGAGCAGTACTTC. This sequence joins TRBV9 and TRBJ2-7, with D possibly being TRBD1 or TRBD2 (5 bases each). CDR3 length: 15 amino acids. Trimming left V 5 bases short and J 5 bases short, with 20 bases between. Per germline, CDR1 SGDLS and CDR2 YYNGEE.

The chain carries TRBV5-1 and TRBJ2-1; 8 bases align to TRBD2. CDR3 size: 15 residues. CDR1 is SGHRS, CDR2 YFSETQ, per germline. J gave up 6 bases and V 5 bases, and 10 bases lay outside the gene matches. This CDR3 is CASSSSPGGPNEQFF. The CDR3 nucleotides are TGCGCCAGCAGTTCATCCCCGGGGGGGCCCAATGAGCAGTTCTTC.

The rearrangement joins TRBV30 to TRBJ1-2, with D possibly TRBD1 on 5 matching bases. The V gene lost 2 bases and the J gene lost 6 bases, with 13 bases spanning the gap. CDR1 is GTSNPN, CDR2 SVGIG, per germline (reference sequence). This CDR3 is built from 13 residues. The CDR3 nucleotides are TGTGCCTGGAGTCAACAGGCATTTCATGGCTACACCTTC. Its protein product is CAWSQQAFHGYTF. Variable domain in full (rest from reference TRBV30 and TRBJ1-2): SQTIHQWPATLVQPVGSPLSLECTVEGTSNPNLYWYRQAAGRGLQLLFYSVGIGQISSEVPQNLSASRPQDRQFILSSKKLLLSDSGFYLCAWSQQAFHGYTFGSGTRLTVV.

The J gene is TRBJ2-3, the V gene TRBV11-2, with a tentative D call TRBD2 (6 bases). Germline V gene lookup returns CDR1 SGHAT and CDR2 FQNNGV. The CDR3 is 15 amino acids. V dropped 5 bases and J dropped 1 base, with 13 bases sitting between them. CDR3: CASSASSVRTDTQYF. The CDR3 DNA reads TGTGCCAGCAGCGCTTCTAGCGTCCGCACAGATACGCAGTATTTT. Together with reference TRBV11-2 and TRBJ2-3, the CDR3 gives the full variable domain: EAGVAQSPRYKIIEKRQSVAFWCNPISGHATLYWYQQILGQGPKLLIQFQNNGVVDDSQLPKDRFSAERLKGVDSTLKIQPAKLEDSAVYLCASSASSVRTDTQYFGPGTRLTVL.